A single sample is the source of the 25 T cell receptor beta chains below, sequenced in a study of T cell responses to AZD1222 COVID-19 vaccine. Measured with immunoSEQ multiplex PCR; TCRdb has only the in-frame clones, and not every one. The data hold 150,000 to 200,000 clones, with 90% to 95% observed a single time. This material consisted of peripheral blood, taken on day 0 of AZD1222 vaccination. All receptors derive from an adult in good health.

The chain recombines TRBV9 with TRBJ2-1, with 14 bases fitting TRBD2. The CDR3 is made up of 14 amino acids. Per germline, CDR1 SGDLS and CDR2 YYNGEE. The ends lost 4 bases at V and 15 bases at J; junction bases unmatched: 9. The CDR3 sequence is CASSPMGTSGGGFF. The CDR3 DNA is TGTGCCAGCAGCCCAATGGGGACTAGCGGGGGTGGGTTCTTC.

CDR3 sequence reads: CASSIGPGKTRGYTF. The CDR3 bases are TGTGCCAGTAGTATAGGTCCGGGAAAAACGCGTGGCTACACCTTC. V is TRBV19 and J is TRBJ1-2, with unresolved D. Germline V gene lookup returns CDR1 LNHDA and CDR2 SQIVND (reference sequence). The V end was cut by 1 base, the J end by 7 bases, with 16 bases between. The CDR3 contains 15 residues.

The count of this clone is one. The chain couples TRBV6-2 or TRBV6-3 to TRBJ2-1; 10 bases map to TRBD2. The CDR3 extends over 15 amino acids. Germline loops: CDR1 MNHEY, CDR2 SVGEGT. V dropped 0 bases and J dropped 9; count of bases not matched to a gene: 5. Here the CDR3 DNA reads TGTGCCAGCAGTTACTCGCACCTAGCGGGAGCTGAGCAGTTCTTC. Its translation: CASSYSHLAGAEQFF.

The rearrangement uses TRBV7-2 and TRBJ2-1; D is perhaps TRBD2 (6 bases). Trimming removed 4 bases from V and 13 bases from J, with 14 bases in between. The germline V gene has CDR1 SGHTA and CDR2 FQGNSA. The CDR3 spans 12 residues. The CDR3: CASSSTSDLQFF. Here the CDR3 DNA reads TGTGCCAGCAGCTCGACTAGTGACCTCCAGTTCTTC.

The chain recombines TRBV2 with TRBJ1-4; 8 positions agree with TRBD1. Germline values: CDR1 SNHLY, CDR2 FYNNEI. This CDR3 has 14 residues. Germline trimming cut 5 bases from V and 8 bases from J; bases unmatched to any gene: 7. The CDR3 is CASSIDRGGEKLFF. DNA for the CDR3: TGTGCCAGCAGTATAGACAGGGGAGGCGAAAAACTGTTTTTT.

This chain uses TRBV19 with TRBJ1-5; unclear D gene. V dropped 3 bases and J dropped 7 bases, with 10 bases sitting between them. Germline V gene lookup returns CDR1 LNHDA and CDR2 SQIVND (reference sequence). CDR3 length equals 13 residues. The CDR3 is CASSMGSYQPQHF. CDR3 coding DNA: TGTGCCAGTAGTATGGGCAGCTACCAGCCCCAGCATTTT.

The chain recombines TRBV6-1 with TRBJ2-7; the match to TRBD2 covers 11 bases. Losses at the gene ends were 4 bases for V and 1 base for J; bases not matched to a gene: 6. CDR3 size: 16 residues. Germline V gene lookup returns CDR1 MNHNS and CDR2 SASEGT. CDR3 bases: TGTGCCAGCAGTGTGAGTAGCGGGAGGGGGTCCTACGAGCAGTACTTC. Translated, it gives CASSVSSGRGSYEQYF.

This sequence joins TRBV19 and TRBJ1-1; weak D call: TRBD1 (5 bases). Germline V gives CDR1 LNHDA, CDR2 SQIVND (reference sequence). The CDR3 loop spans 14 amino acids. The ends were cut back, 5 bases at V and 4 bases at J, with 14 bases in the middle. The CDR3, as DNA: TGTGCCAGTAGTGAGCAGGGATCTCTCACTGAAGCTTTCTTT. It translates to CASSEQGSLTEAFF. The whole variable domain, filled in from reference TRBV19 and TRBJ1-1, reads DGGITQSPKYLFRKEGQNVTLSCEQNLNHDAMYWYRQDPGQGLRLIYYSQIVNDFQKGDIAEGYSVSREKKESFPLTVTSAQKNPTAFYLCASSEQGSLTEAFFGQGTRLTVV.

This clone was found once. The genes are TRBV9 and TRBJ1-4; no reliable D call. Trimming took off 5 bases at V and 7 bases at J, with 6 bases between the two ends. CDR3 length: 11 amino acids. The germline gives CDR1 SGDLS, CDR2 YYNGEE. CDR3 sequence reads: CASRGPEKLFF. CDR3 sequence (DNA): TGTGCCAGCAGAGGTCCTGAAAAACTGTTTTTT.

The V call is TRBV30, the J call TRBJ1-4, with 10 bases that match TRBD1. With 1 base clipped from V and 8 bases from J, the junction kept 7 bases outside the gene matches. In germline, CDR1 is GTSNPN, CDR2 SVGIG (reference sequence). This CDR3 is built from 15 residues. The CDR3 DNA sequence: TGTGCCTGGAGTGCAACCGGGACAGGGGAAGAAAAACTGTTTTTT. Protein product: CAWSATGTGEEKLFF.

The chain combines TRBV5-4 with TRBJ1-1; the D gene is possibly TRBD1 (5 bases). The CDR3 has 13 residues. Germline loops: CDR1 SGHNT, CDR2 YYREEE (reference sequence). V was cut by 4 bases and J by 7 bases, with 14 bases left in between. CDR3 DNA sequence: TGTGCCAGCAGCCGGGACTTCGCCCATGAAGCTTTCTTT. This codes for CASSRDFAHEAFF.

In DNA, the CDR3 is TGCGCCAGCAGCGAACGACTAGCGGGAGCTAAATGGGCAGATACGCAGTATTTT. Its translation: CASSERLAGAKWADTQYF. V and J are TRBV4-1 and TRBJ2-3, with TRBD2 matching 12 bases. Germline assignment: CDR1 MGHRA and CDR2 YSYEKL. V shed 5 bases, J shed 4 bases, and the junction held 13 bases outside the gene matches. This CDR3 has 18 amino acids.

CDR3 sequence reads: CASIPDRGPNQPQHF. Here the CDR3 DNA reads TGTGCCAGCATCCCGGACAGGGGTCCCAATCAGCCCCAGCATTTT. The V call is TRBV2, the J call TRBJ1-5; 9 bases map to TRBD1. The V gene end was trimmed by 7 bases and the J gene end by 3 bases; junction bases not matched to a gene: 7. CDR1 and CDR2 from the germline V gene are SNHLY and FYNNEI. The length of the CDR3 is 15 residues.

CDR3 DNA sequence: TGCGCCAGCAGCCAAGATGCGGGAGGGTCCTACGAGCAGTACTTC. It codes for CASSQDAGGSYEQYF. The J gene is TRBJ2-7, the V gene TRBV4-1, with 9 bases identical to TRBD2. The CDR3 extends over 15 amino acids. Germline CDR1 reads MGHRA; CDR2 reads YSYEKL. Trimming removed 0 bases from V and 1 base from J; junction bases left unmatched: 1.

This clone was detected only once. The V gene is TRBV7-9, the J gene TRBJ1-2; D not resolved. V gave up 7 bases and J gave up 6 bases, with 15 bases separating them. This CDR3 has 13 amino acids. Germline loops: CDR1 SEHNR, CDR2 FQNEAQ (reference sequence). The DNA of the CDR3 is TGTGCCAGCACCATCGACCGAGGGAATGGCTACACCTTC. Translation: CASTIDRGNGYTF. The full variable domain, completed using reference TRBV7-9 and TRBJ1-2, is DTGVSQNPRHKITKRGQNVTFRCDPISEHNRLYWYRQTLGQGPEFLTYFQNEAQLEKSRLLSDRFSAERPKGSFSTLEIQRTEQGDSAMYLCASTIDRGNGYTFGSGTRLTVV.

The chain couples TRBV5-6 to TRBJ2-4; 7 bases line up with TRBD1. V shed 4 bases, J shed 5 bases, and the junction held 9 bases outside the gene matches. The CDR3 covers 15 residues. Per germline, CDR1 SGHDT and CDR2 YYEEEE. The CDR3 DNA sequence: TGTGCCAGCAGCGTTACAATCGGGACAGAAAACATTCAGTACTTC. Protein sequence: CASSVTIGTENIQYF.

V usage is TRBV3-1 (or the pseudogene TRBV3-2) and J usage is TRBJ2-7; 9 nucleotides line up with TRBD1. V shed 8 bases and J 6 bases; nucleotides not matched to a gene: 11. Germline V gene sequence: CDR1 LGHDT, CDR2 YNNKEL (reference sequence). This CDR3 has 14 amino acids. The CDR3: CASGTGTGYREQYF. Written as DNA, the CDR3 is TGTGCCAGCGGCACCGGGACAGGGTACCGCGAGCAGTACTTC.

This chain uses TRBV15 with TRBJ2-1, with TRBD2 matching 9 bases. CDR3 length: 16 residues. V was clipped by 6 bases and J by 1 base; unmatched bases: 7. Germline V gives CDR1 LNHNV, CDR2 YYDKDF (reference sequence). The DNA of the CDR3 is TGTGCCACCAGGGCCAGGGCGGGAGGGTCCTACAATGAGCAGTTCTTC. This gives the protein CATRARAGGSYNEQFF.

V usage is TRBV5-1 and J usage is TRBJ1-1, with no clear D. Trimming took 0 bases from V and 1 from J, leaving 10 bases between them. CDR3 length: 15 residues. From germline, CDR1 is SGHRS and CDR2 YFSETQ. For the CDR3, the DNA is TGCGCCAGCAGCTTGGATCGTTTCAGGAACACTGAAGCTTTCTTT. Amino acid sequence: CASSLDRFRNTEAFF. The entire variable domain, with the rest obtained from reference TRBV5-1 and TRBJ1-1, is as follows: KAGVTQTPRYLIKTRGQQVTLSCSPISGHRSVSWYQQTPGQGLQFLFEYFSETQRNKGNFPGRFSGRQFSNSRSEMNVSTLELGDSALYLCASSLDRFRNTEAFFGQGTRLTVV.

This clone was detected once. The chain joins TRBV15 to TRBJ1-1, with D possibly TRBD1 on 5 matching bases. CDR1 and CDR2 from the germline V gene are LNHNV and YYDKDF (reference sequence). V was cut by 3 bases and J by 4 bases, with 15 bases left in between. The CDR3 consists of 15 residues. CDR3 sequence reads: CATSSRWGIGTEAFF. The DNA for the CDR3 is TGTGCCACCAGCAGTAGGTGGGGGATAGGCACTGAAGCTTTCTTT.

CDR3 protein: CATSDLDTPWTQYF. The CDR3 DNA is TGTGCCACCAGTGATTTGGACACCCCGTGGACCCAGTACTTC. The chain is built from TRBV24-1 and TRBJ2-5, with D hard to call. V shed 0 bases and J shed 7 bases, with 11 bases lying between them. The CDR3 sequence is 14 residues long. The germline gives CDR1 KGHDR, CDR2 SFDVKD.

This sequence joins TRBV12-3 or TRBV12-4 and TRBJ2-2; D is ambiguous. This CDR3 contains 11 residues. Trimming stripped 3 bases from V and 6 bases from J, with 2 bases between. CDR3 in amino acids: CASSFSGELFF. In DNA, the CDR3 is TGTGCCAGCAGTTTCTCCGGGGAGCTGTTTTTT.

V gene TRBV9 combines with J gene TRBJ2-2; D possibly corresponds to TRBD1 (6 bases). Germline CDR1 and CDR2: SGDLS and YYNGEE. V lost 0 bases, J lost 4 bases, and 10 bases lay in between. This CDR3 has 15 amino acids. CDR3 in amino acids: CASSVEGHSTGELFF. The CDR3 DNA follows: TGTGCCAGCAGCGTAGAGGGACACAGCACCGGGGAGCTGTTTTTT.

The genes are TRBV2 and TRBJ2-5; D is perhaps TRBD2 (5 bases). The germline CDR1 and CDR2 sequences are SNHLY and FYNNEI. The CDR3 spans 14 residues. The V and J ends lost 6 bases and 2 bases respectively, with 13 bases between them. CDR3 coding DNA: TGTGCCAGCAGCTTAGCGAGAGGGCAAGAGACCCAGTACTTC. Its protein is CASSLARGQETQYF.

This clone was seen only once. V is TRBV13 and J is TRBJ2-1, with 12 bases that match TRBD1. Unmatched junction bases numbered 5, after V lost 5 bases and J lost 6 bases. Germline V gene lookup returns CDR1 PRHDT and CDR2 FYEKMQ (reference sequence). The CDR3 extends over 15 amino acids. The DNA of the CDR3 is TGTGCCAGCAGCCCCGGGACAGGGGGCCTCAATGAGCAGTTCTTC. This translates into CASSPGTGGLNEQFF.